The T cell receptor (beta chain) under discussion was sequenced for a study of OX40 agonist ivuxolimab in advanced cancers. Study-level background: Patients assigned to dose escalation were diagnosed with hepatocellular carcinoma, melanoma, renal cell or head and neck cancer.

At baseline, cycle 4 day 1, and cycle 7 day 1, blood was sampled. Looked up from germline, CDR1 is KGHSH and CDR2 is LQKENI. The CDR3 has 13 amino acids. The germline V and J ends were trimmed by 2 bases and 9 bases, with 11 bases remaining between them. The repertoire was sequenced with immunoSEQ multiplex PCR; TCRdb's copy has only in-frame clones and lacks some. In the table there are around 40,000 clones, more than 75% of which are singletons. The receptor was isolated from an adult with an advanced solid tumor such as melanoma, head and neck, liver or kidney cancer. The J gene is TRBJ2-1, the V gene TRBV18; no definite D call. The starting material was CD4+ or CD8+ T cells sorted from blood, obtained in a trial of the OX40 agonist ivuxolimab. CDR3 sequence reads: CASSPTGGGEQFF. In DNA form, the CDR3 reads TGTGCCAGCTCACCAACGGGCGGCGGTGAGCAGTTCTTC.